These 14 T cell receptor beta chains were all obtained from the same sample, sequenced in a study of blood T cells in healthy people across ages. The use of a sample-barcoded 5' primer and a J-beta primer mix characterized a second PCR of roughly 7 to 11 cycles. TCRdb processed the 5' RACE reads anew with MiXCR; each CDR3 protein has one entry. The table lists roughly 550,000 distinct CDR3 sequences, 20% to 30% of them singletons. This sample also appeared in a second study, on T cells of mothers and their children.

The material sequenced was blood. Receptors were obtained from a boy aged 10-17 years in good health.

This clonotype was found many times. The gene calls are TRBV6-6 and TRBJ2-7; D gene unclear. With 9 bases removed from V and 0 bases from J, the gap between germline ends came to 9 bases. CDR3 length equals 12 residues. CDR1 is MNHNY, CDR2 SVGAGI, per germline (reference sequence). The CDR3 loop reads CASGVSSYEQYF. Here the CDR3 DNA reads TGTGCCAGTGGGGTCAGCTCCTACGAGCAGTACTTC.

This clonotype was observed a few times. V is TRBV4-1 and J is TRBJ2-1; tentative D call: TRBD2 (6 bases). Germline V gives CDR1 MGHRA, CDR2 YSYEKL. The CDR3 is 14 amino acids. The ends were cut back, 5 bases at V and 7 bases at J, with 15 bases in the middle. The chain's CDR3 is CASSATGSRNEQFF. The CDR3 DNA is TGCGCCAGCAGCGCGACCGGGAGTAGAAATGAGCAGTTCTTC.

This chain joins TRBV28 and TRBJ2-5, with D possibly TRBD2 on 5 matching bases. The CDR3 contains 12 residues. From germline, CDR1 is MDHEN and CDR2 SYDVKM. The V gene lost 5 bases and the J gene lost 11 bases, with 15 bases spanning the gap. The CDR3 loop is CASSATSKRQYF. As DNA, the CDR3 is TGTGCCAGCAGTGCCACAAGCAAGCGGCAGTACTTC.

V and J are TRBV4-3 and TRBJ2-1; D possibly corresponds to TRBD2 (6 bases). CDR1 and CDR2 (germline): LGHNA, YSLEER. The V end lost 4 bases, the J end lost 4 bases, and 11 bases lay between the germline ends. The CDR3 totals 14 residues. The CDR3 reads CASSPGGQYNEQFF. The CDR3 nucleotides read TGCGCCAGCAGCCCCGGAGGGCAGTACAATGAGCAGTTCTTC.

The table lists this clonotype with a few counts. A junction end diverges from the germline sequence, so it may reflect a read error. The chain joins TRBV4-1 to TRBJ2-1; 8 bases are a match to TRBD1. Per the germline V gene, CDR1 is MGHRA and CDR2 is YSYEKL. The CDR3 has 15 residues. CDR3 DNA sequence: TGCGCCAGCGGGAATCTAGGACAGGGTCACAATGAGCGGTTCTTC. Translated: CASGNLGQGHNERFF.

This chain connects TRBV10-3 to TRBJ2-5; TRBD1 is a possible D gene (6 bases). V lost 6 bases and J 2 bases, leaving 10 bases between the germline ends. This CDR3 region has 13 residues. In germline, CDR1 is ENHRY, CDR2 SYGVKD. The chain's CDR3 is CAIRVQGQETQYF. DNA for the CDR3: TGTGCCATCAGAGTCCAGGGGCAAGAGACCCAGTACTTC.

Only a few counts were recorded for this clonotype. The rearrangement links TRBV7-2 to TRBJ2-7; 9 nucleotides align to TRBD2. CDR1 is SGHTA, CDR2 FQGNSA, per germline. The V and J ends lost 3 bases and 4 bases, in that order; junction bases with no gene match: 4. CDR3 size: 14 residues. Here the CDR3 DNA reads TGTGCCAGCAGCTTTAGCGGGGGACTATACGAGCAGTACTTC. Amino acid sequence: CASSFSGGLYEQYF.

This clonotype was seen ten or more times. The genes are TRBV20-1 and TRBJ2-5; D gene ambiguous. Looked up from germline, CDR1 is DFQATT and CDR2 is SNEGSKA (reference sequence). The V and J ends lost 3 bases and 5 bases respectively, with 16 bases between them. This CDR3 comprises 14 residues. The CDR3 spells CSASGFGASETQYF. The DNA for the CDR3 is TGCAGTGCTAGTGGATTTGGAGCTAGTGAGACCCAGTACTTC.

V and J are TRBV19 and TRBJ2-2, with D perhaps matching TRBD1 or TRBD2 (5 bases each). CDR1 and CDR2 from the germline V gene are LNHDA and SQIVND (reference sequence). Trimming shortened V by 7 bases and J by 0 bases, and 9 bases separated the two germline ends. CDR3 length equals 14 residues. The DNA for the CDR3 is TGTGCCAGTACCGGGGCGGCGAACACCGGGGAGCTGTTTTTT. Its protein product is CASTGAANTGELFF.

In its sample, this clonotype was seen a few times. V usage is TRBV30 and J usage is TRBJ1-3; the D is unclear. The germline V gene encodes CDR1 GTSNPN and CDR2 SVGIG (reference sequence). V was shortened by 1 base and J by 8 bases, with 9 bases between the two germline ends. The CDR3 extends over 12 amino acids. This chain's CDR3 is CAWSGDVDTIYF. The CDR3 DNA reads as TGTGCCTGGAGTGGCGACGTGGACACCATATATTTT.

The CDR3 is CASSELTGGYNEQFF. CDR3 nucleotides: TGTGCCAGCAGTGAATTGACGGGAGGTTACAATGAGCAGTTCTTC. The rearrangement joins TRBV25-1 to TRBJ2-1; TRBD2 matches 7 bases. Germline-derived CDR1 and CDR2 are MGHDK and SYGVNS. Trimming took 1 base from V and 4 from J; bases not matched to a gene: 4. The CDR3 length is 15 residues.

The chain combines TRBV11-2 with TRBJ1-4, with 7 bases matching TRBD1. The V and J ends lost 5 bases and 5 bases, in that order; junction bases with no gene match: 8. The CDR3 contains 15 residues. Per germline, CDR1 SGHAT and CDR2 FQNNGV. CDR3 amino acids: CASSPADRRNEKLFF. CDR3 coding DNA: TGTGCCAGCAGCCCCGCGGACAGGAGGAATGAAAAACTGTTTTTT.

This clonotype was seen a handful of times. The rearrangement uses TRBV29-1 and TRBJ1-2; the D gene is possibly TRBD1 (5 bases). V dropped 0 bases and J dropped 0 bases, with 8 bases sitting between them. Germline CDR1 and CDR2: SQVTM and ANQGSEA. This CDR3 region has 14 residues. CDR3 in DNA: TGCAGCGTTGAAGAGGGGGTGGCTAACTATGGCTACACCTTC. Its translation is CSVEEGVANYGYTF.

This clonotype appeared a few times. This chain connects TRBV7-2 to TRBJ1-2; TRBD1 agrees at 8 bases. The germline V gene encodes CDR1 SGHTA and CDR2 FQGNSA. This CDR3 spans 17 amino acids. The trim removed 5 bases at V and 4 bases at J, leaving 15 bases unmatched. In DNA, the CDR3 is TGTGCCAGCAGCCAAAGGGACAGGCGCAGGAAGGCCTATGGCTACACCTTC. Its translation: CASSQRDRRRKAYGYTF.